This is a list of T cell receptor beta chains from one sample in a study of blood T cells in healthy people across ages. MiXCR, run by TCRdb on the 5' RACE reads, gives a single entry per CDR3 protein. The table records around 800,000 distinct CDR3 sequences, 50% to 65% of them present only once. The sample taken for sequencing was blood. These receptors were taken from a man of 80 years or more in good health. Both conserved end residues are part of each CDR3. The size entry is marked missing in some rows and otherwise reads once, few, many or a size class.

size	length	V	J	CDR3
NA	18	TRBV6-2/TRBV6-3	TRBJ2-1	CASSGTSGRRGSYNEQFF
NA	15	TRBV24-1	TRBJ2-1	CATSDRRGGANEQFF
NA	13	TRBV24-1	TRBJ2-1	CATSDWSPNEQFF
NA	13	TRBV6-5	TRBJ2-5	CASNRGNQETQYF
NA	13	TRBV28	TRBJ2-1	CASSLPRLASQFF
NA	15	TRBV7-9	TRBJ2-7	CASSKAQGLEYEQYF
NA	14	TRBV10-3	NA	CAISESSGRYEQYF
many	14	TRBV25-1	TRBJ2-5	CASSEYRGSETQYF
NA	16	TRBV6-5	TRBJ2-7	CASSKRLRADGYEQYF
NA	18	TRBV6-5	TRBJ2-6	CASSYSSPKSAGANVLTF
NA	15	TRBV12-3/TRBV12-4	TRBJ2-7	CASSLIAGGTSEQYF
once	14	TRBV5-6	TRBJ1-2	CASNLIGENYGYTF
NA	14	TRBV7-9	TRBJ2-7	CAGSPRDRRYEQYF
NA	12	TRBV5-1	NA	CASGQTGYEQYF
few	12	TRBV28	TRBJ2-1	CASSLLSDEQFF